This TCR beta chain appears in the sequencing data of a study of blood T cell repertoires in COVID-19. Individuals aged roughly 18 to 95 years were recruited from 24 US areas. Grouping used clinical history reported by participants in a survey and questionnaire. Exposed volunteers were people who met a COVID-19 case within 2 weeks before study entry. In the source study's methods: Amplified reference gene primers provided the basis for estimating nucleated cell counts. Sequencing was performed with immunoSEQ multiplex PCR; in TCRdb, only in-frame clones are kept and a portion is missing. V, J and clone size derive from that table, while D and trimming were established from the DNA sequence. The table records 330,000 or so clones, more than 70% of them present only once. This clonotype originated in a young woman who had been exposed to COVID-19. Sequenced sample: PBMCs or T cells enriched from blood (not recorded which).

The CDR3 sequence: CASSVVGYPSTDTQYF. In DNA form, the CDR3 reads TGTGCCAGCAGCGTAGTGGGCTACCCCAGCACAGATACGCAGTATTTT. The chain couples TRBV9 to TRBJ2-3; no definite D call. This CDR3 region has 16 residues. Germline values: CDR1 SGDLS, CDR2 YYNGEE. Trimming left V 0 bases short and J 0 bases short, with 11 bases between.